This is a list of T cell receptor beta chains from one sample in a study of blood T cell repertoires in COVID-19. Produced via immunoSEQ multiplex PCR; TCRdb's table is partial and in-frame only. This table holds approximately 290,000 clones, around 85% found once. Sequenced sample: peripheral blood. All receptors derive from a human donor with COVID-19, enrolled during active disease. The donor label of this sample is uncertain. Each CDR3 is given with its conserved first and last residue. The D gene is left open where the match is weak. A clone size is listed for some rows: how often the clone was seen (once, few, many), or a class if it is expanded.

CDR3nt: TGTGCCAGCAGCTTAGCATCAGGCCCCCAGCATTTT
CDR3aa: CASSLASGPQHF
d_gene: NA
j_gene: TRBJ1-5
v_gene: TRBV7-8
abundance: NA

CDR3nt: TGCGCCAGCAGCTTAGGAGTGAACACTGAAGCTTTCTTT
CDR3aa: CASSLGVNTEAFF
d_gene: NA
j_gene: TRBJ1-1
v_gene: TRBV5-1
abundance: NA

CDR3nt: TGTGCCAGCAGTTTAGAGGACAGGGGAATATACGAGCAGTACTTC
CDR3aa: CASSLEDRGIYEQYF
d_gene: TRBD1
j_gene: TRBJ2-7
v_gene: TRBV28
abundance: NA

CDR3nt: TGCGCCAGCAGCTTGGAGGCGGCAGGGGGTAATTCACCCCTCCACTTT
CDR3aa: CASSLEAAGGNSPLHF
d_gene: TRBD1
j_gene: TRBJ1-6
v_gene: TRBV5-1
abundance: NA

CDR3nt: TGTGCCAGCAGTAAGCGGGGCTACAATGAGCAGTTCTTC
CDR3aa: CASSKRGYNEQFF
d_gene: TRBD2
j_gene: TRBJ2-1
v_gene: TRBV6-5
abundance: NA

CDR3nt: TGTGCCAGCAGCCGCCCGGGGGTGAGGCGGGAGCAGTTCTTC
CDR3aa: CASSRPGVRREQFF
d_gene: NA
j_gene: TRBJ2-1
v_gene: TRBV11-1
abundance: NA

CDR3nt: TGTGCCAGTAGTATGGGGCCCGCAGCGGGCACTGAAGCTTTCTTT
CDR3aa: CASSMGPAAGTEAFF
d_gene: NA
j_gene: TRBJ1-1
v_gene: TRBV19
abundance: NA

CDR3nt: TGTGCCAGCAGTGTCCAGGGACAGCCATCCTATGGCTACACCTTC
CDR3aa: CASSVQGQPSYGYTF
d_gene: TRBD1
j_gene: TRBJ1-2
v_gene: TRBV2
abundance: NA

CDR3nt: TGTGCCAGTAGCATGACCGGGACAGGTACTAACTATGGCTACACCTTC
CDR3aa: CASSMTGTGTNYGYTF
d_gene: TRBD1
j_gene: TRBJ1-2
v_gene: TRBV19
abundance: NA

CDR3nt: TGTGCCAGCAGTAAAGGATTTGACAGGGGTTCCGATACGCAGTATTTT
CDR3aa: CASSKGFDRGSDTQYF
d_gene: TRBD1
j_gene: TRBJ2-3
v_gene: TRBV6-1
abundance: NA

CDR3nt: TGCGCCAGCAGCTTGAACAGGGGTGGATCACCCCTCCACTTT
CDR3aa: CASSLNRGGSPLHF
d_gene: TRBD1
j_gene: TRBJ1-6
v_gene: TRBV5-1
abundance: once

CDR3nt: TGTGCCAGCAGACTAGCGGGCTTTTACGAGCAGTACTTC
CDR3aa: CASRLAGFYEQYF
d_gene: TRBD2
j_gene: TRBJ2-7
v_gene: TRBV7-2
abundance: NA

CDR3nt: TGTGCCAGCAGTACCCCCGGGACAGTAGTTTATGGCTACACCTTC
CDR3aa: CASSTPGTVVYGYTF
d_gene: TRBD1
j_gene: TRBJ1-2
v_gene: TRBV28
abundance: NA

CDR3nt: TGTGCCAGCAGCCAGACAGGGTTCGGGACTGAAGCTTTCTTT
CDR3aa: CASSQTGFGTEAFF
d_gene: TRBD1
j_gene: TRBJ1-1
v_gene: TRBV3-1/TRBV3-2
abundance: NA

CDR3nt: TGTGCCAGCAGCAGGGGGACAGTTAATCAGCCCCAGCATTTT
CDR3aa: CASSRGTVNQPQHF
d_gene: TRBD1
j_gene: TRBJ1-5
v_gene: TRBV7-8
abundance: NA

CDR3nt: TGCAGCGTTGGGTGGACAGGGAGTATAGCTGAGCAGTTCTTC
CDR3aa: CSVGWTGSIAEQFF
d_gene: TRBD1
j_gene: TRBJ2-1
v_gene: TRBV29-1
abundance: NA

CDR3nt: TGTGCCAGCAGTCAGACAGGCGATCAGCCCCAGCATTTT
CDR3aa: CASSQTGDQPQHF
d_gene: NA
j_gene: TRBJ1-5
v_gene: TRBV28
abundance: NA

CDR3nt: TGTGCCAGCATCAGCGGGAGGGAAACAGATACGCAGTATTTT
CDR3aa: CASISGRETDTQYF
d_gene: TRBD2
j_gene: TRBJ2-3
v_gene: TRBV5-8
abundance: NA

CDR3nt: TGTGCCAGTAGTATTGCAGGAACAGGGATGGAATCACCCCTCCACTTT
CDR3aa: CASSIAGTGMESPLHF
d_gene: NA
j_gene: TRBJ1-6
v_gene: TRBV19
abundance: NA

CDR3nt: TGTGCCAGCAGCCAAAAAGGGAGGGGGGCTAATTCACCCCTCCACTTT
CDR3aa: CASSQKGRGANSPLHF
d_gene: NA
j_gene: TRBJ1-6
v_gene: TRBV3-1/TRBV3-2
abundance: NA

CDR3nt: TGCGCCTCACCTTTCCCAGGGGAGTCCGATAGCAATCAGCCCCAGCATTTT
CDR3aa: CASPFPGESDSNQPQHF
d_gene: NA
j_gene: TRBJ1-5
v_gene: TRBV23-1
abundance: NA

CDR3nt: TGTGCCAGCTCCCGGGACAGCTTTTCCTACGAGCAGTACTTC
CDR3aa: CASSRDSFSYEQYF
d_gene: TRBD1
j_gene: TRBJ2-7
v_gene: TRBV5-4
abundance: NA

CDR3nt: TGTGCCAGCAGCCGACAGGGAAGTAGTGGCACAGATACGCAGTATTTT
CDR3aa: CASSRQGSSGTDTQYF
d_gene: TRBD1
j_gene: TRBJ2-3
v_gene: TRBV28
abundance: NA

CDR3nt: TGCGCCAGCAGCACATCGGGACAGGGCTCCTACAATGAGCAGTTCTTC
CDR3aa: CASSTSGQGSYNEQFF
d_gene: TRBD1
j_gene: TRBJ2-1
v_gene: TRBV5-1
abundance: NA

CDR3nt: TGTGCCAGCAGCCAGGAGATCACCTCCTACGAGCAGTACTTC
CDR3aa: CASSQEITSYEQYF
d_gene: NA
j_gene: TRBJ2-7
v_gene: TRBV3-1/TRBV3-2
abundance: NA

CDR3nt: TGTGCCAGCAGTGCCGGGTCCTTAAACACCGGGGAGCTGTTTTTT
CDR3aa: CASSAGSLNTGELFF
d_gene: NA
j_gene: TRBJ2-2
v_gene: TRBV28
abundance: NA

CDR3nt: TGTGCCAGCAGTGTATTCGGAGGGACCAATCAGCCCCAGCATTTT
CDR3aa: CASSVFGGTNQPQHF
d_gene: NA
j_gene: TRBJ1-5
v_gene: TRBV6-4
abundance: NA

CDR3nt: TGTGCCAGCAGCTTCCGCCCCGAGGCCCAGTACTTC
CDR3aa: CASSFRPEAQYF
d_gene: NA
j_gene: TRBJ2-5
v_gene: TRBV11-2
abundance: NA

CDR3nt: TGTGCCAGTAGTATTATCGGACCGGGACAGGGCGACACCGGGGAGCTGTTTTTT
CDR3aa: CASSIIGPGQGDTGELFF
d_gene: TRBD1
j_gene: TRBJ2-2
v_gene: TRBV19
abundance: NA

CDR3nt: TGTGCCAGCAGCCAAGAACTAGCGCTAAGCCAAGAGACCCAGTACTTC
CDR3aa: CASSQELALSQETQYF
d_gene: TRBD2
j_gene: TRBJ2-5
v_gene: TRBV3-1/TRBV3-2
abundance: NA

CDR3nt: TGTGCCAGCAGTAGGAGGGGGGAGGGGAGTAACACCATATATTTT
CDR3aa: CASSRRGEGSNTIYF
d_gene: NA
j_gene: TRBJ1-3
v_gene: TRBV7-2
abundance: NA

CDR3nt: TGTGCCTGGAGTTCTAGTATCTATGAGCAGTTCTTC
CDR3aa: CAWSSSIYEQFF
d_gene: NA
j_gene: TRBJ2-1
v_gene: TRBV30
abundance: NA

CDR3nt: TGTGCCAGCTCACCACAACAGGGGGAAGGAAACACCATATATTTT
CDR3aa: CASSPQQGEGNTIYF
d_gene: TRBD1
j_gene: TRBJ1-3
v_gene: TRBV18
abundance: NA

CDR3nt: TGTGCCAGCAGTGTTACGACAGCTAACACCGGGGAGCTGTTTTTT
CDR3aa: CASSVTTANTGELFF
d_gene: NA
j_gene: TRBJ2-2
v_gene: TRBV6-4
abundance: NA

CDR3nt: TGTGCCAGCAGGGAGGGACTGAACACTGAAGCTTTCTTT
CDR3aa: CASREGLNTEAFF
d_gene: NA
j_gene: TRBJ1-1
v_gene: TRBV6-4
abundance: NA

CDR3nt: TGTGCCAGCAGCGAACAGGACCAAGAGACCCAGTACTTC
CDR3aa: CASSEQDQETQYF
d_gene: NA
j_gene: TRBJ2-5
v_gene: TRBV9
abundance: NA

CDR3nt: TGTGCCAGTCGAATACCCCGGTACTCTGGAAACACCATATATTTT
CDR3aa: CASRIPRYSGNTIYF
d_gene: NA
j_gene: TRBJ1-3
v_gene: TRBV2
abundance: few